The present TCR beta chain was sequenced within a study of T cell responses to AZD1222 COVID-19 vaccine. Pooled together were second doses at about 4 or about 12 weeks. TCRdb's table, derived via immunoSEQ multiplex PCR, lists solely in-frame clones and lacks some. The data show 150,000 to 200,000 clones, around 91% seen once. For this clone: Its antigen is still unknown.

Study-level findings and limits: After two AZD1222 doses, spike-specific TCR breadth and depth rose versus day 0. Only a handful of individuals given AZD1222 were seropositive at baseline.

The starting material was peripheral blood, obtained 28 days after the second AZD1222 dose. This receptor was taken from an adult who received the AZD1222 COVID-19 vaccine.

The DNA for the CDR3 is TGTGCCAGCAGCAAAGACAGAGGCAATCAGCCCCAGCATTTT. This encodes CASSKDRGNQPQHF. The chain couples TRBV21-1 to TRBJ1-5; the table names TRBD1, a call not compared with the DNA. TRBV21-1 corresponds to a pseudogene. The CDR3 loop spans 14 amino acids.